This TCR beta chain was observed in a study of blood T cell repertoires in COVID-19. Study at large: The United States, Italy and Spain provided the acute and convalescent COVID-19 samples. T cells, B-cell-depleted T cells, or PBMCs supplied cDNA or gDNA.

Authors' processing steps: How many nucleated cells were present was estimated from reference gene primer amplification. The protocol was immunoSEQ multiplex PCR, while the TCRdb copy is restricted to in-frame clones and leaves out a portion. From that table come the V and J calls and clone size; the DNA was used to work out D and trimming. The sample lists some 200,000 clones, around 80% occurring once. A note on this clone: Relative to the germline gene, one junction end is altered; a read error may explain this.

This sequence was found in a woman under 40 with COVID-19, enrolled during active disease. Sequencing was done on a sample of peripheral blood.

The CDR3 bases are TGTGCCGCAGGGGATAGCAAACAGCCCCAGCATTTT. Its protein is CAAGDSKQPQHF. V gene TRBV6-5 combines with J gene TRBJ1-5, with TRBD1 as a possible D gene (6 bases). This CDR3 region has 12 residues. Per the germline V gene, CDR1 is MNHEY and CDR2 is SVGAGI.